A single sample is the source of the 14 T cell receptor beta chains below, sequenced in a study of blood T cells in healthy people across ages. Then a second PCR, running roughly 7 to 11 cycles, was carried out with a sample-barcoded 5' primer and a J-beta primer mix. TCRdb fed the 5' RACE reads into MiXCR, producing one record per CDR3 protein. The sample yields more than 650,000 distinct CDR3 sequences, 22% seen once. Sample: blood. The receptors here all came from a man between 65 and 85 years old in good health.

This chain joins TRBV29-1 and TRBJ2-7; perhaps D is TRBD1 or TRBD2 (5 bases each). The J call is in doubt because the DNA end fits TRBJ2-1 better. Germline V CDR1 and CDR2: SQVTM, ANQGSEA. CDR3 length equals 15 residues. The CDR3 sequence: CSVEGGDQNYNEQFF. The CDR3, as DNA: TGCAGCGTTGAAGGAGGGGACCAAAACTACAATGAGCAGTTCTTC.

V is TRBV6-2 or TRBV6-3 and J is TRBJ2-1; a possible D gene is TRBD1 (6 bases). Germline CDR1 is MNHEY and CDR2 is SVGEGT. The CDR3 is made up of 14 amino acids. V lost 1 base and J lost 8, with 12 bases in between. The chain's CDR3 is CASSYYAGVDEQFF. The CDR3 DNA reads TGTGCCAGCAGTTACTACGCAGGGGTCGATGAGCAGTTCTTC.

The J gene is TRBJ2-7, the V gene TRBV7-2; 8 positions agree with TRBD2. The DNA matches TRBJ2-1 better at its end, which makes the J call doubtful. CDR1 and CDR2 from the germline V gene are SGHTA and FQGNSA. The CDR3 consists of 16 residues. CDR3 DNA: TGTGCCAGCAGCTCGGCCGGGACTAGGGTCTACAATGAGCAGTTCTTC. Its protein product is CASSSAGTRVYNEQFF.

The chain couples TRBV7-2 to TRBJ1-3, with unresolved D. V dropped 5 bases and J dropped 2 bases, with 7 bases sitting between them. Germline CDR1 is SGHTA and CDR2 is FQGNSA. The CDR3 contains 13 residues. Written as DNA, the CDR3 is TGTGCCAGCAGCCCTCACCCTGGAAACACCATATATTTT. Its translation is CASSPHPGNTIYF.

This clonotype has only a few counts. DNA for the CDR3: TGTGCCAGCTCCTCTGGCGCAGGGATCTATGGCTACACCTTC. This sequence encodes CASSSGAGIYGYTF. V gene TRBV7-9 combines with J gene TRBJ1-2, with D tentatively TRBD1 (5 bases). The germline V and J ends were trimmed by 8 bases and 4 bases, with 17 bases remaining between them. The CDR3 loop spans 14 amino acids. Germline CDR1 reads SEHNR; CDR2 reads FQNEAQ (reference sequence).

This clonotype has at least ten counts. V is TRBV12-3 or TRBV12-4 and J is TRBJ2-5; no definite D call. The CDR3 contains 14 residues. V lost 6 bases to trimming and J lost 3 bases, with 14 bases between them. In DNA, the CDR3 is TGTGCCAGCAGGGTCGTTGGAAGGGAAGAGACCCAGTACTTC. It translates to CASRVVGREETQYF.

This clonotype has a handful of counts. The chain links TRBV5-1 to TRBJ2-3, with D hard to call. Germline V gene data show CDR1 as SGHRS and CDR2 as YFSETQ. Trimming took off 4 bases at V and 4 bases at J, with 7 bases between the two ends. The CDR3 is 12 amino acids. In nucleotides, the CDR3 is TGCGCCAGCAGCGAGGATGCAGATACGCAGTATTTT. Encoded protein: CASSEDADTQYF.

The chain carries TRBV7-9 and TRBJ2-4; TRBD2 might be the D (7 bases). This CDR3 contains 16 residues. Trimming took off 5 bases at V and 5 bases at J, with 19 bases between the two ends. Germline values: CDR1 SEHNR, CDR2 FQNEAQ (reference sequence). The CDR3: CASSADRGARQNIQYF. Here the CDR3 DNA reads TGTGCCAGCAGCGCAGACCGGGGGGCAAGGCAAAACATTCAGTACTTC.

The rearrangement links TRBV20-1 to TRBJ1-1; D is unclear. V lost 5 bases and J 7 bases, leaving 14 bases between the germline ends. The germline V gene has CDR1 DFQATT and CDR2 SNEGSKA (reference sequence). This CDR3 has 12 residues. In DNA form, the CDR3 reads TGCAGTGCTCAGAAGACCACAGATGAAGCTTTCTTT. Its protein product is CSAQKTTDEAFF.

This clonotype was recorded many times. The CDR3 reads CASRGSGQEEFGANVLTF. The CDR3, as DNA: TGTGCCAGCAGGGGTTCGGGACAGGAGGAGTTTGGGGCCAACGTCCTGACTTTC. The chain uses TRBV28 and TRBJ2-6, with TRBD1 matching 8 bases. The trim removed 6 bases at V and 3 bases at J, leaving 13 bases unmatched. The CDR3 consists of 18 residues. Germline V lookup: CDR1 MDHEN, CDR2 SYDVKM.

CDR3 sequence (DNA): TGTGCCAGCAGTTTAGTACAGGGGGATATCAGCTACACCTTC. This sequence encodes CASSLVQGDISYTF. This chain connects TRBV28 to TRBJ1-2, with 8 nucleotides matching TRBD1. The CDR3 is made up of 14 amino acids. J was trimmed by 9 bases and V by 2 bases; bases with no gene match: 8. CDR1 and CDR2 (germline): MDHEN, SYDVKM.

This clonotype was counted a few times. This chain joins TRBV6-5 and TRBJ1-1, with D hard to call. The CDR3 sequence is 15 residues long. Trimming pared 0 bases from V and 0 bases from J, leaving 8 bases between. Looked up from germline, CDR1 is MNHEY and CDR2 is SVGAGI. The CDR3 spells CASSYSIPVNTEAFF. Here the CDR3 DNA reads TGTGCCAGCAGTTACTCGATCCCGGTGAACACTGAAGCTTTCTTT.

Ten or more counts support this clonotype. The chain couples TRBV20-1 to TRBJ2-3; 7 bases are shared with TRBD1. The CDR3 consists of 15 residues. The J segment lost 2 bases and the V segment lost 4 bases, leaving 9 bases of the junction unmatched. Germline V gene lookup returns CDR1 DFQATT and CDR2 SNEGSKA (reference sequence). Written as DNA, the CDR3 is TGCAGTGCTATTGACCGACAGGGCTTCACAGATACGCAGTATTTT. As protein: CSAIDRQGFTDTQYF.

Comment on this clonotype: A junction end diverges from the germline sequence, so it may reflect a read error. This rearrangement joins TRBV28 to TRBJ2-7, with 9 bases aligning to TRBD1. In germline, CDR1 is MDHEN, CDR2 SYDVKM. The length of the CDR3 is 14 residues. In nucleotides, the CDR3 is TGTGCCAGCGGTTTAAGACAGGGGGCCTACGAGCAGTACTTC. This encodes CASGLRQGAYEQYF.